This passage covers 16 T cell receptor beta chains from one sample sequenced in a study of T cells after yellow fever vaccination (dated 2019 in TCRdb). The method behind the library was 5' RACE. The instrument given in TCRdb is Illumina NovaSeq 6000. TCRdb ran its own pipeline on the public reads, namely fastp trimming at Q25 and MiXCR clone calling, and kept in-frame beta chains. Identical CDR3 protein sequences are pooled into one entry, listed with their most common genes and DNA. The sample table holds some 400,000 distinct CDR3 sequences, of which roughly 20% were seen once. The ten largest clones add up to 18% of the sample. What the treatment or condition label conveys for this sample: live attenuated yellow fever vaccine strain. The specimen was PBMCs, collected before the yellow fever booster vaccination. All receptors come from a man between 18 and 29 years old who received the YFV17D yellow fever vaccine.

The chain links TRBV5-1 to TRBJ2-7; 10 nucleotides line up with TRBD1. This CDR3 spans 15 amino acids. Germline V gene sequence: CDR1 SGHRS, CDR2 YFSETQ. The V segment lost 4 bases and the J segment 5 bases; nucleotides outside the gene matches: 9. CDR3: CASSPGTGVSHEQYF. The CDR3, as DNA: TGCGCCAGCAGCCCGGGGACAGGGGTAAGCCACGAGCAGTACTTC.

The chain uses TRBV18 and TRBJ1-1; the D is unclear. The CDR3 has 14 residues. Trimming pared 6 bases from V and 6 bases from J, leaving 17 bases between. CDR1 KGHSH and CDR2 LQKENI come from the germline V gene. CDR3 amino acids: CASSPPRIFAEAFF. For the CDR3, the DNA is TGTGCCAGCTCGCCCCCTCGGATTTTCGCTGAAGCTTTCTTT.

The rearrangement joins TRBV20-1 to TRBJ2-5; 9 bases are a match to TRBD2. Germline assignment: CDR1 DFQATT and CDR2 SNEGSKA (reference sequence). The V segment lost 6 bases and the J segment 4 bases; nucleotides outside the gene matches: 15. The length of the CDR3 is 16 residues. The CDR3 bases are TGCAGTGCGAGCCCACTAGCGGGTACCTCGGGAGAGACCCAGTACTTC. Its translation: CSASPLAGTSGETQYF.

DNA of the CDR3: TGTGCCAGCAGCTTAGCAGCGGGGCCGCTCTACGAGCAGTACTTC. It encodes CASSLAAGPLYEQYF. The chain couples TRBV7-9 to TRBJ2-7; 7 bases are a match to TRBD2. The germline CDR1 and CDR2 sequences are SEHNR and FQNEAQ (reference sequence). V gave up 0 bases and J gave up 3 bases; unmatched junction bases: 5. CDR3 length: 15 amino acids.

V and J are TRBV29-1 and TRBJ1-2, with D possibly being TRBD1 (5 bases). The germline CDR1 and CDR2 sequences are SQVTM and ANQGSEA. CDR3 size: 12 residues. V gave up 1 base and J gave up 8 bases, with 11 bases separating them. Written as DNA, the CDR3 is TGCAGCGTTGAAGGTTGGGGCCGCGGCTACACCTTC. Encoded protein: CSVEGWGRGYTF.

This clonotype was detected only a few times. The chain uses TRBV5-5 and TRBJ2-1; D gene ambiguous. V shed 4 bases and J shed 4 bases, with 9 bases lying between them. The CDR3 contains 13 residues. Per germline, CDR1 SGHKS and CDR2 YYEKEE (reference sequence). The CDR3 region has the DNA TGTGCCAGCAGCGCCCCAGATTACAATGAGCAGTTCTTC. This encodes CASSAPDYNEQFF.

The chain is built from TRBV4-3 and TRBJ2-2, with D perhaps TRBD1 (6 bases). The CDR3 has 15 amino acids. Germline V gene lookup returns CDR1 LGHNA and CDR2 YSLEER. V gave up 4 bases and J gave up 1 base, with 10 bases separating them. The CDR3 region is CASSRTVMNTGELFF. In nucleotides, the CDR3 is TGCGCCAGCAGCCGGACAGTGATGAACACCGGGGAGCTGTTTTTT.

This clonotype was observed a handful of times. J is TRBJ2-4 and V is TRBV4-2, with D possibly matching TRBD2 (5 bases). Per the germline V gene, CDR1 is LGHNA and CDR2 is YNFKEQ. Trimming shortened V by 4 bases and J by 0 bases, and 10 bases separated the two germline ends. This CDR3 is 15 amino acids long. Here the CDR3 DNA reads TGTGCCAGCAGCCGAAGCGGCCTAGCCAAAAACATTCAGTACTTC. Its translation is CASSRSGLAKNIQYF.

V usage is TRBV7-4 and J usage is TRBJ2-7; a weak D match, TRBD2 (5 bases). Trimming removed 5 bases from V and 2 bases from J, with 13 bases in between. This CDR3 comprises 14 residues. CDR1 is SGHVT and CDR2 is SQSDAQ in the germline V gene. This CDR3 is CASSPGVATYEQYF. The CDR3 nucleotides are TGTGCCAGCAGCCCAGGTGTAGCGACCTACGAGCAGTACTTC.

This clonotype was observed a few times. The chain joins TRBV5-6 to TRBJ1-1, with 8 nucleotides matching TRBD1. Trimming cost V 3 bases and J 8 bases; bases outside gene matches: 6. CDR3 length equals 13 residues. From germline, CDR1 is SGHDT and CDR2 YYEEEE. In DNA, the CDR3 is TGTGCCAGCAGCTCGGACAGGGTGGGCGAAGCTTTCTTT. Translating gives CASSSDRVGEAFF.

The genes are TRBV21-1 and TRBJ2-7. TRBV21-1 is a recognized pseudogene. This CDR3 is built from 13 residues. CDR3 residues: CASSSGTTDEQYV. The CDR3 nucleotides read TGTGCCAGCAGCTCGGGGACTACTGACGAGCAGTACGTC.

The chain is built from TRBV2 and TRBJ2-1, with TRBD2 matching 12 bases. Germline values: CDR1 SNHLY, CDR2 FYNNEI. V dropped 5 bases and J dropped 10; count of bases not matched to a gene: 9. CDR3 length equals 15 residues. DNA for the CDR3: TGTGCCAGCAGTCTAGCGGGGGGGCCGTCTCGGGAGCAGTTCTTC. It specifies CASSLAGGPSREQFF.

The chain uses TRBV7-9 and TRBJ2-5; 11 nucleotides match TRBD2. Germline loops: CDR1 SEHNR, CDR2 FQNEAQ (reference sequence). The CDR3 is 17 amino acids. V dropped 5 bases and J dropped 5; count of bases not matched to a gene: 13. The CDR3 bases are TGTGCCAGCAGCCCCCGGACTAGCGGGTACCATCGGGAGACCCAGTACTTC. This sequence encodes CASSPRTSGYHRETQYF.

The rearrangement links TRBV4-1 to TRBJ1-1; perhaps TRBD1 as D (6 bases). The CDR3 length is 16 residues. V was clipped by 4 bases and J by 0 bases, with 15 bases between them. Looked up from germline, CDR1 is MGHRA and CDR2 is YSYEKL. CDR3 loop: CASSPEQGRMNTEAFF. CDR3 in DNA: TGCGCCAGCAGCCCGGAACAGGGACGCATGAACACTGAAGCTTTCTTT.

The sample holds many counts of this clonotype. The V gene is TRBV6-4, the J gene TRBJ2-3, with 9 bases that match TRBD2. The germline V gene has CDR1 MRHNA and CDR2 SNTAGT. J lost 4 bases, V lost 6 bases, and 5 bases had no gene match. CDR3 size: 14 residues. The CDR3 DNA is TGTGCCAGCAGCGCTAGCGGGGAGTCAGATACGCAGTATTTT. Protein product: CASSASGESDTQYF.

Only a few counts were recorded for this clonotype. V usage is TRBV20-1 and J usage is TRBJ2-1; TRBD2 aligns across 9 bases. The ends lost 8 bases at V and 3 bases at J; junction bases unmatched: 5. Looked up from germline, CDR1 is DFQATT and CDR2 is SNEGSKA (reference sequence). The CDR3 loop spans 13 amino acids. The CDR3 region is CSPTSGHYNEQFF. CDR3 in DNA: TGCAGTCCGACTAGCGGACACTACAATGAGCAGTTCTTC.